This is a list of T cell receptor beta chains from one sample in a study of T-cell memory formation after mild COVID-19. Each CDR3 protein gets one entry after TCRdb re-called the 5' RACE reads with MiXCR. The sample shows hundreds of thousands of distinct CDR3 sequences, about 20% of them seen only once. The sequenced sample consisted of PBMCs or a T cell subset sorted from them (not recorded which). These receptors originate from an adult woman who had mild COVID-19 (a few samples of this study predate the infection). Cell type and time point are not known. CDR3s leave out the opening cysteine and the closing phenylalanine or tryptophan.

V	J	CDR3
TRBV5-1	TRBJ1-6	ASSLDAASTLNSPLH
TRBV7-9	TRBJ1-2	ASSLAGSANGGALPYGYT
TRBV10-3	TRBJ2-2	AIRKTGYNTGELF
TRBV24-1	TRBJ2-7	ATSLGGSSYEQY
TRBV7-7	TRBJ2-3	ASSPRAGVVTDTQY
TRBV2	TRBJ1-6	ASSPRASGNSPLH
TRBV12-5	TRBJ1-2	ASGLGLRGQGGYT
TRBV18	TRBJ2-5	ASSWGQGGETQY
TRBV9	TRBJ2-5	ASSVVPGATQY
TRBV6-5	TRBJ1-2	ASPSSGREFYGYT
TRBV7-8	TRBJ2-2	ASGLTNTGELF
TRBV12-3/TRBV12-4	TRBJ2-7	ASSLEDGYSYEQY
TRBV3-1	TRBJ2-7	ASRPGEGAYEQY
TRBV7-8	TRBJ2-7	ASSLRAGGPREQY
TRBV29-1	TRBJ2-1	SVRVGGYNEQF
TRBV3-1	TRBJ1-1	ASSQGQDGEAF
TRBV7-9	TRBJ2-2	ASSFPLGGPPPTGELF
TRBV20-1	TRBJ2-1	SAHSTSDPDIEQF
TRBV12-3/TRBV12-4	TRBJ2-3	ASALSDTQY
TRBV4-3	TRBJ2-1	ASSQDSREAYNEQF
TRBV7-9	TRBJ1-1	ASSSPRNTEAF
TRBV7-3	TRBJ1-2	ASSLKGRGYGYT
TRBV5-1	TRBJ2-1	ASSLVAGSYNEQF
TRBV20-1	TRBJ1-1	SARDDGGRVLVHTEAF
TRBV19	TRBJ2-7	ASRRGLAAPYEQY
TRBV5-1	TRBJ1-5	ASSLGDGQGPQH
TRBV7-8	TRBJ2-7	ASSLTGTSSVEQY
TRBV11-3	TRBJ2-7	ASSASVGRIPLGTYEQY